Below, one TCR beta chain is given with its context. This record belongs to a study of patients and donors after allogeneic stem cell transplantation. TCRdb reprocessed the RT-PCR reads via MiXCR and lists one record per CDR3 protein. The sample carries approximately 220,000 distinct CDR3 sequences, 35% to 45% recorded once. CDR3 length: 15 amino acids. Trimming cost V 1 base and J 1 base, with 9 bases left between them. From germline, CDR1 is MGHRA and CDR2 YSYEKL. The TCR comes from a human donor who was either an allogeneic HSCT recipient or a stem cell or donor lymphocyte infusion donor (not recorded which). It is not recorded whose cells these are; they may come from a transplant donor. Sequenced material: blood, either unsorted or a sorted T cell fraction (not recorded which). The chain carries TRBV4-1 and TRBJ2-3; TRBD1 might be the D (5 bases). The CDR3 here is CASSQVEGGTDTQYF. CDR3 DNA: TGCGCCAGCAGCCAAGTCGAAGGGGGCACAGATACGCAGTATTTT.